This TCR beta chain was retrieved from a study of cytomegalovirus exposure and HLA in healthy donors. Study at large: Per a later analysis, the approximately 690 first-cohort and 100 to 150 validation repertoires shared one platform. General study results and limits: Most TCR sequences proved rare, with some public TCRs found in many donors. Reports indicated that the classifier achieved high specificity and sensitivity in diagnosing cytomegalovirus status.

The method was immunoSEQ multiplex PCR; TCRdb's version includes in-frame clones alone and lacks a portion of them. The table includes 100,000 to 120,000 clones, approximately 96% detected once. Notes on this clone: As yet, its antigen is unknown.

The study drew the donors from its approximately 120-subject validation cohort, separate from the approximately 690-subject first cohort. V was cut by 0 bases and J by 0 bases, with 10 bases left in between. Germline V gene data show CDR1 as SGDLS and CDR2 as YYNGEE. This CDR3 is 16 amino acids long. The sample taken for sequencing was PBMCs. The J gene is TRBJ1-3, the V gene TRBV9; D ambiguous. The sequence derives from a young woman in good health and CMV-seronegative. The chain's CDR3 is CASSVDPANSGNTIYF. The CDR3 coding sequence is TGTGCCAGCAGCGTAGACCCAGCGAACTCTGGAAACACCATATATTTT.